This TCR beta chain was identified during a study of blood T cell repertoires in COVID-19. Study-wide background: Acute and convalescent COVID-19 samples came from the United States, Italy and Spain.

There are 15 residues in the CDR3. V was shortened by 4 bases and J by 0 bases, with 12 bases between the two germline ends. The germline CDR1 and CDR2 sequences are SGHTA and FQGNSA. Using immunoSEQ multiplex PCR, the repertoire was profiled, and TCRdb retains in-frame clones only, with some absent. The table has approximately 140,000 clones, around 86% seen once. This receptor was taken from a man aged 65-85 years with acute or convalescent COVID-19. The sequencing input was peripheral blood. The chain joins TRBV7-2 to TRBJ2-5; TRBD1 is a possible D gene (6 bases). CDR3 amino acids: CASSSARTDQETQYF. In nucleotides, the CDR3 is TGTGCCAGCAGCTCCGCCAGGACAGACCAAGAGACCCAGTACTTC.